This T cell receptor (beta chain) was recovered during a study of identical twins. A universal primer site was created by template switching, with the cDNA bearing unique molecular identifiers. TCRdb re-derived calls from the 5' RACE reads in MiXCR, one entry per CDR3 protein. Seen here are around 370,000 distinct CDR3 sequences, 7% to 9.5% observed once, and the top ten hold 8.5% to 10%. Study-level results: The models systematically underestimated how much out-of-frame TCR alpha was shared in monozygotic twins. Not following the same donors, the study drew its conclusions from cross-sectional statistical analysis. Researchers reported excess low generation probability among twin-shared out-of-frame alpha sequences.

Trimming shortened V by 0 bases and J by 4 bases, and 6 bases separated the two germline ends. Germline V lookup: CDR1 MGHRA, CDR2 YSYEKL. This CDR3 contains 13 residues. As for this clonotype: Antigen: not known.

This TCR was sampled from a woman aged 50 to 65 in good health. This sequence joins TRBV4-1 and TRBJ1-1; D is unresolved. The source material was naive T cells sorted from blood. The CDR3 region has the DNA TGCGCCAGCAGCCAAGAGGGGTTCACTGAAGCTTTCTTT. Its translation: CASSQEGFTEAFF.